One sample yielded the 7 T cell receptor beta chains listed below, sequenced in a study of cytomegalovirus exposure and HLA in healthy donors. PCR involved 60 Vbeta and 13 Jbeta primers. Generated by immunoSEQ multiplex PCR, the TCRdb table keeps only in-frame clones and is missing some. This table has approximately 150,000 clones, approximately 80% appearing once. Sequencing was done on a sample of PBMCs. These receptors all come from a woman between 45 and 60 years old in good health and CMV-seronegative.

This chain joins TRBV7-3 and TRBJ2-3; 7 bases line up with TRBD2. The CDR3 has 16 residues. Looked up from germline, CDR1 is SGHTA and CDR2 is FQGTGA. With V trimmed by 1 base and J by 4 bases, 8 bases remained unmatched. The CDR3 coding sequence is TGTGCCAGCAGCTTAATTGGACTAGGTTTTGCAGATACGCAGTATTTT. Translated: CASSLIGLGFADTQYF.

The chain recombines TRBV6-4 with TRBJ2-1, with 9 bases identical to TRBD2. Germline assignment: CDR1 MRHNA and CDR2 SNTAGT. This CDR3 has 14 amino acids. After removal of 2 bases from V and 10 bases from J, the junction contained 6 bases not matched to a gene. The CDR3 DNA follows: TGTGCCAGCAGTGACGGGACTAGCTTGAGGGAGCAGTTCTTC. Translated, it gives CASSDGTSLREQFF.

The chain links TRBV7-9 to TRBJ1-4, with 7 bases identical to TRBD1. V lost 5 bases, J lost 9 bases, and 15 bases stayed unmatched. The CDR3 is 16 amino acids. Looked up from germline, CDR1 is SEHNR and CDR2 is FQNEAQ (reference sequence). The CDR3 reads CASSRGAGQASQKLFF. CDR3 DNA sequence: TGTGCCAGCAGCCGCGGGGCCGGACAGGCATCCCAAAAACTGTTTTTT.

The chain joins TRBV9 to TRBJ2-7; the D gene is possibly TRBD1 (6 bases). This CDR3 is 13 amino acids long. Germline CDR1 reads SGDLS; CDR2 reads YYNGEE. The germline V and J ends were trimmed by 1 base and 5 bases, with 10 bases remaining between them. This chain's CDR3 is CASSVTPGDEQYF. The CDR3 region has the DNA TGTGCCAGCAGCGTAACGCCAGGGGACGAGCAGTACTTC.

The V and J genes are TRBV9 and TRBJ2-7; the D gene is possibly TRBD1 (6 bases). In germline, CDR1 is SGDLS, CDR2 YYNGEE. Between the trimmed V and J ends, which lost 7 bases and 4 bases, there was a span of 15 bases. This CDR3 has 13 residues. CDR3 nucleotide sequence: TGTGCCAGCGGACCCTTGGGGGCTTACGAGCAGTACTTC. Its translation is CASGPLGAYEQYF.

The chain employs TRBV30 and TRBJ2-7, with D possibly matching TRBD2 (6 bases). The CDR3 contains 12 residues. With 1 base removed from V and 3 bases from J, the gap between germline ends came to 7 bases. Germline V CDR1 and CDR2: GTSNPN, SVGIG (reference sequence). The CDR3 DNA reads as TGTGCCTGGAGTGAGGAGGGCTACGAGCAGTACTTC. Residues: CAWSEEGYEQYF.

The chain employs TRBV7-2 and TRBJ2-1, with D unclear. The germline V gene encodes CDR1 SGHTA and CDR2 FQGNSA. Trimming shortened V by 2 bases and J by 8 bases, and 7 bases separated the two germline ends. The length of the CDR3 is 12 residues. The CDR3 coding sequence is TGTGCCAGCAGCTTAAATTTCGATGAGCAGTTCTTC. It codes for CASSLNFDEQFF.